This record covers a single T cell receptor beta chain. What it binds is unknown. Germline CDR1 and CDR2: ENHRY and SYGVKD. V lost 6 bases, J lost 5 bases, and 11 bases lay in between. The CDR3 length is 13 residues. The entry originates in a study of T cell responses to AZD1222 COVID-19 vaccine. Study-wide findings and caveats: The breadth and depth of Spike-specific TCRs increased once two AZD1222 doses had been given.

TCRdb keeps only in-frame clones here, not all; method: immunoSEQ multiplex PCR. Of 140,000 or so clones in the sample, roughly 91% were seen once. The receptor was isolated from an adult who received the AZD1222 COVID-19 vaccine. The sample in question was peripheral blood, obtained 28 days after the second AZD1222 dose. The rearrangement uses TRBV10-3 and TRBJ1-5; possibly TRBD1 for D (6 bases). The CDR3 nucleotides read TGTGCCATCAGCCAGGGGCTCGATCAGCCCCAGCATTTT. It encodes CAISQGLDQPQHF.